This T cell receptor beta chain was captured by sequencing in a study of cytomegalovirus exposure and HLA in healthy donors. The study, taken as a whole, reports: In a later analysis, several top co-occurrence clusters appeared linked to parvovirus B19, influenza, CMV and Epstein-Barr virus. In a later analysis, across HLA loci, associated TCR counts were highest for DRB1, lowest for HLA-C. In an earlier analysis, most TCR beta V segments were productive about 87% or about 30% of the time. The authors assumed roughly uniform sequencing depth across donors for presence/absence analyses.

Comments on this clone: The antigen is unknown.

With V trimmed by 1 base and J by 4 bases, 9 bases remained unmatched. The CDR3 totals 16 residues. The V gene's germline CDR1 is SGHRS and CDR2 YFSETQ. Primers for the PCR totalled 60 Vbeta and 13 Jbeta. Clones were sequenced by immunoSEQ multiplex PCR, and TCRdb holds only the in-frame ones, with some missing. In the table there are under 200,000 clones, 60% to 85% of which are singletons. Sequencing was carried out using PBMCs. The chain couples TRBV5-1 to TRBJ2-3; 7 bases are shared with TRBD2. The TCR comes from a man aged 35-49 years in good health and CMV-seronegative. The CDR3 bases are TGCGCCAGCAGCTTGACTGGCGGGAGTGTGGCAGATACGCAGTATTTT. It is translated as CASSLTGGSVADTQYF.